The clone carrying this TCR beta chain appeared many times. Antigen: not known. Germline-derived CDR1 and CDR2 are SGHTS and YDEGEE. The V gene lost 5 bases and the J gene lost 4 bases, with 21 bases spanning the gap. CDR3 length: 16 amino acids. The authors made cDNA by 5'RACE with 10-nucleotide random UMIs. TCRdb analysed the 5' RACE reads with MiXCR anew, one entry per CDR3 protein. The sample includes about 66,000 distinct CDR3 sequences, 3.9% of them seen just once. The data are from a study of neurological immune-mediated disorders. Study results and limitations: The multiple sclerosis repertoire cluster had no clinical or MRI feature associated with it. There were no CDR3 amino acid sequences shared by expanded clones across subjects, a result suggesting private repertoires in all groups. On phylogenetic grouping, the repertoires of 18 of 34 multiple sclerosis patients fell within one related-CDR3 cluster, constituting a possible signature.

The sequence was obtained from a man younger than 40 with multiple sclerosis. The gene calls are TRBV5-8 and TRBJ1-2; D gene uncertain. The sequencing sample was made of PBMCs. CDR3: CASRPSNVAGVYGYTF. The DNA of the CDR3 is TGTGCCAGCAGACCCAGTAACGTGGCCGGGGTCTATGGCTACACCTTC.